These T cell receptor beta chains were read from a single sample in a study of blood T cell repertoires in COVID-19. TCRdb's table, derived via immunoSEQ multiplex PCR, lists solely in-frame clones and lacks some. This repertoire shows 29,000 or so clones, around 87% found once; its top ten account for roughly 12%. The sample taken for sequencing was peripheral blood. Receptors originate from a human donor in a cohort sampled during active COVID-19. The donor label of this sample is uncertain. Each CDR3 is given with its conserved first and last residue. A D gene is named only where the DNA matches it firmly. The size field is filled for only some rows; it gives once, few, many or a size class.

CDR3	DNA	V	J	size	D
CASSQERETQYF	TGTGCCAGCAGCCAAGAGAGGGAGACCCAGTACTTC	TRBV14	TRBJ2-5	.	.
CASSFNRGPDTGELFF	TGTGCCAGTAGTTTCAACAGGGGGCCAGACACCGGGGAGCTGTTTTTT	TRBV19	TRBJ2-2	once	TRBD1
CASSFVGLDQDTQYF	TGTGCCAGCAGCTTTGTGGGACTAGACCAAGATACGCAGTATTTT	TRBV11-3	TRBJ2-3	.	TRBD2
CSASKLAGGVGSYNEQFF	TGCAGTGCTAGTAAACTAGCGGGAGGGGTAGGGTCCTACAATGAGCAGTTCTTC	TRBV20-1	TRBJ2-1	.	TRBD2
CASSPGLVGDTQYF	TGTGCCAGCAGCCCAGGACTAGTGGGAGATACGCAGTATTTT	TRBV5-5	TRBJ2-3	.	TRBD2
CASSPVPGQETGGYTF	TGTGCCAGCTCACCCGTCCCGGGACAGGAGACAGGTGGCTACACCTTC	TRBV18	TRBJ1-2	.	TRBD1
CASSGASEETYEQYF	TGTGCCAGCAGTGGGGCTAGCGAGGAGACCTACGAGCAGTACTTC	TRBV2	TRBJ2-7	once	.
CASSSGTSGYNEQFF	TGTGCCAGCAGCTCTGGGACTAGCGGCTACAATGAGCAGTTCTTC	TRBV5-4	TRBJ2-1	.	TRBD2
CASRTTSGSADTQYF	TGTGCCAGCAGAACGACTAGCGGGAGTGCAGATACGCAGTATTTT	TRBV2	TRBJ2-3	.	TRBD2
CASSSRDRGQETQYF	TGCGCCAGCAGCTCCCGGGACAGGGGGCAAGAGACCCAGTACTTC	TRBV5-1	TRBJ2-5	few	TRBD1
CASSLGGGASHEQYF	TGTGCCAGCAGCTTAGGAGGGGGCGCCTCCCACGAGCAGTACTTC	TRBV11-2	TRBJ2-7	.	TRBD1
CASSLLREASYEQYF	TGCGCCAGCAGCTTGCTGCGGGAGGCTTCCTACGAGCAGTACTTC	TRBV5-1	TRBJ2-7	once	TRBD2
CASSGGTGRAKNIQYF	TGTGCCAGCAGCGGCGGGACAGGGCGGGCCAAAAACATTCAGTACTTC	TRBV9	TRBJ2-4	.	TRBD1
CAWRRFSDEQFF	TGTGCCTGGAGGAGATTCTCGGATGAGCAGTTCTTC	TRBV30	TRBJ2-1	.	.
CASSQALLAGGPSSYEQYF	TGTGCCAGCAGCCAAGCCCTACTAGCGGGAGGGCCCAGCTCCTACGAGCAGTACTTC	TRBV14	TRBJ2-7	.	TRBD2